The 17 T cell receptor beta chains given below trace back to one sample, sequenced in a study of T-cell memory formation after mild COVID-19 (dated by TCRdb to the early 2020s). Library construction relied on 5' RACE. The instrument was an Illumina NovaSeq 6000. In-frame beta chains were kept once TCRdb had trimmed the public reads at Q25 with fastp and called clones with MiXCR. Here each entry gathers all rows of one CDR3 protein and keeps the most common genes and DNA. In all, the sample holds some 160,000 distinct CDR3 sequences, and 13% of those were seen once. Together, the top ten hold approximately 3.4% of the sample. Sequencing input: PBMCs or a T cell subset sorted from them (not recorded which). These receptors were obtained from a man younger than 30 who had mild COVID-19 (a few samples of this study predate the infection). The sample titles of this study are shuffled in the database, so cell type and time point are left out; the donor was told from shared clones.

The J gene is TRBJ2-1, the V gene TRBV5-4; D may match TRBD1 or TRBD2 (5 bases each). Germline lookup yields CDR1 SGHNT and CDR2 YYREEE (reference sequence). V was pared by 6 bases and J by 6 bases, with 13 bases between. This CDR3 has 13 amino acids. CDR3 nucleotides: TGTGCCAGCAACGGGGCCTCTAGCAATGAGCAGTTCTTC. Translated, it gives CASNGASSNEQFF.

The chain couples TRBV6-1 to TRBJ1-1, with D possibly matching TRBD1 (6 bases). With 5 bases removed from V and 10 bases from J, the gap between germline ends came to 17 bases. Germline CDR1 MNHNS, CDR2 SASEGT. This CDR3 region has 13 residues. CDR3 amino acids: CASSITQEGGAFF. The DNA of the CDR3 is TGTGCCAGCAGTATTACCCAGGAGGGGGGAGCTTTCTTT.

The chain links TRBV4-2 to TRBJ1-1; no definite D call. The CDR3 runs 17 residues. Germline lookup yields CDR1 LGHNA and CDR2 YNFKEQ. Trimming shortened V by 3 bases and J by 0 bases, and 17 bases separated the two germline ends. The CDR3 sequence is CASSHQPVGIMNTEAFF. The CDR3 DNA sequence: TGTGCCAGCAGCCACCAACCTGTGGGAATTATGAACACTGAAGCTTTCTTT.

The V call is TRBV3-1, the J call TRBJ2-1, with TRBD2 matching 9 bases. After removal of 0 bases from V and 6 bases from J, the junction contained 6 bases not matched to a gene. CDR1 and CDR2 (germline): LGHDT, YNNKEL (reference sequence). This CDR3 contains 16 residues. The CDR3 region is CASSQDSRRGGNEQFF. The CDR3, as DNA: TGTGCCAGCAGCCAAGACAGCCGGCGGGGGGGCAATGAGCAGTTCTTC.

This clonotype has just a few counts. The chain is built from TRBV20-1 and TRBJ2-3; 9 positions agree with TRBD1. CDR1 and CDR2 from the germline V gene are DFQATT and SNEGSKA (reference sequence). J gave up 2 bases and V 3 bases, and 3 bases lay outside the gene matches. The CDR3 contains 14 residues. The DNA of the CDR3 is TGCAGTGCTAGCCGGACAGGGGTCACAGATACGCAGTATTTT. It translates to CSASRTGVTDTQYF.

Only a few counts were recorded for this clonotype. The J gene is TRBJ2-6, the V gene TRBV6-5; D may be TRBD1 (5 bases). The germline gives CDR1 MNHEY, CDR2 SVGAGI. The CDR3 is 16 residues long. Trimming left V 5 bases short and J 4 bases short, with 15 bases between. CDR3 DNA sequence: TGTGCCAGCAGTCCAAGTGTCGCAGGGGGGGCCAACGTCCTGACTTTC. It is translated as CASSPSVAGGANVLTF.

The chain couples TRBV3-1 to TRBJ2-3; D possibly corresponds to TRBD2 (5 bases). The CDR3 has 17 residues. Germline CDR1 and CDR2: LGHDT and YNNKEL (reference sequence). V lost 0 bases to trimming and J lost 2 bases, with 15 bases between them. The CDR3 DNA reads as TGTGCCAGCAGCCAAGATTCGAGGCGGGTGAACACAGATACGCAGTATTTT. Protein sequence: CASSQDSRRVNTDTQYF.

This clonotype was counted a few times. The chain is built from TRBV4-3 and TRBJ1-1; 7 positions match TRBD1. The J segment lost 6 bases and the V segment lost 3 bases, leaving 10 bases of the junction unmatched. Per germline, CDR1 LGHNA and CDR2 YSLEER. The CDR3 contains 15 residues. DNA of the CDR3: TGCGCCAGCAGCCAGGGCACAGGGGTTTTGGCTGAAGCTTTCTTT. This translates into CASSQGTGVLAEAFF.

The rearrangement uses TRBV7-2 and TRBJ2-3, with D unclear. Trimming pared 6 bases from V and 2 bases from J, leaving 6 bases between. This CDR3 has 12 residues. The germline gives CDR1 SGHTA, CDR2 FQGNSA. As DNA, the CDR3 is TGTGCCAGCAGGACGGACACAGATACGCAGTATTTT. It specifies CASRTDTDTQYF.

This chain joins TRBV12-3 or TRBV12-4 and TRBJ2-5, with unresolved D. Trimming stripped 7 bases from V and 1 base from J, with 10 bases between. The CDR3 consists of 13 residues. CDR3 in amino acids: CASTGQIQETQYF. The DNA of the CDR3 is TGTGCCAGCACCGGGCAGATCCAAGAGACCCAGTACTTC.

Of note for this clonotype: One end of the junction varies from germline; a read error may be responsible. The chain couples TRBV18 to TRBJ2-7, with 8 positions matching TRBD2. This CDR3 contains 15 residues. CDR1 KGHSH and CDR2 LQKENI come from the germline V gene. CDR3 loop: CASSPPGTSTYEQYF. CDR3 in DNA: TGTGCCAGCTCCCCACCCGGGACTAGTACCTACGAGCAGTACTTC. The variable domain in full, with the rest retrieved from reference TRBV18 and TRBJ2-7, is NAGVMQNPRHLVRRRGQEARLRCSPMKGHSHVYWYRQLPEEGLKFMVYLQKENIIDESGMPKERFSAEFPKEGPSILRIQQVVRGDSAAYFCASSPPGTSTYEQYFGPGTRLTVT.

This clonotype was counted many times. The chain has TRBV7-3 and TRBJ1-1; D call uncertain. Germline V CDR1 and CDR2: SGHTA, FQGTGA. V shed 2 bases and J shed 4 bases, with 11 bases lying between them. The CDR3 sequence is 14 residues long. The CDR3 is CASSLYPGITEAFF. Here the CDR3 DNA reads TGTGCCAGCAGCTTATACCCTGGGATCACTGAAGCTTTCTTT.

The chain carries TRBV20-1 and TRBJ2-3, with 11 nucleotides matching TRBD2. The CDR3 sequence is 15 residues long. Germline V gene sequence: CDR1 DFQATT, CDR2 SNEGSKA (reference sequence). V shed 6 bases and J 2 bases; nucleotides not matched to a gene: 7. CDR3 sequence (DNA): TGCAGTGCGAGCGGGACTAGCGGAACCACAGATACGCAGTATTTT. Residues: CSASGTSGTTDTQYF.

This chain joins TRBV5-1 and TRBJ2-5; 10 bases match TRBD1. The CDR3 totals 15 residues. CDR1 is SGHRS and CDR2 is YFSETQ in the germline V gene. V lost 4 bases, J lost 5 bases, and 8 bases stayed unmatched. The CDR3 sequence is CASSLRQGAMETQYF. The CDR3, as DNA: TGCGCCAGCAGCCTAAGACAGGGGGCGATGGAGACCCAGTACTTC.

V usage is TRBV20-1 and J usage is TRBJ2-5, with D hard to call. Trimming stripped 4 bases from V and 5 bases from J, with 11 bases between. The CDR3 length is 12 residues. CDR1 is DFQATT, CDR2 SNEGSKA, per germline (reference sequence). CDR3 in amino acids: CSANSGRETQYF. DNA for the CDR3: TGCAGTGCTAACTCCGGGCGGGAGACCCAGTACTTC.

This chain links TRBV5-1 with TRBJ2-5, with 10 bases lining up with TRBD2. V lost 2 bases and J lost 3; bases outside the gene matches: 4. Germline V gene data show CDR1 as SGHRS and CDR2 as YFSETQ. This CDR3 contains 15 residues. CDR3 DNA: TGCGCCAGCAGCTTATACGGGACTAGCGAAGAGACCCAGTACTTC. Translating it yields CASSLYGTSEETQYF.

There are a few counts of this clonotype. V and J are TRBV11-2 and TRBJ2-7; D is undetermined. Germline CDR1 is SGHAT and CDR2 is FQNNGV. The germline V and J ends were trimmed by 4 bases and 9 bases, with 10 bases remaining between them. The CDR3 contains 11 residues. CDR3 amino acids: CASSSPVMQYF. The CDR3 DNA is TGTGCCAGCAGCTCCCCCGTCATGCAGTACTTC.